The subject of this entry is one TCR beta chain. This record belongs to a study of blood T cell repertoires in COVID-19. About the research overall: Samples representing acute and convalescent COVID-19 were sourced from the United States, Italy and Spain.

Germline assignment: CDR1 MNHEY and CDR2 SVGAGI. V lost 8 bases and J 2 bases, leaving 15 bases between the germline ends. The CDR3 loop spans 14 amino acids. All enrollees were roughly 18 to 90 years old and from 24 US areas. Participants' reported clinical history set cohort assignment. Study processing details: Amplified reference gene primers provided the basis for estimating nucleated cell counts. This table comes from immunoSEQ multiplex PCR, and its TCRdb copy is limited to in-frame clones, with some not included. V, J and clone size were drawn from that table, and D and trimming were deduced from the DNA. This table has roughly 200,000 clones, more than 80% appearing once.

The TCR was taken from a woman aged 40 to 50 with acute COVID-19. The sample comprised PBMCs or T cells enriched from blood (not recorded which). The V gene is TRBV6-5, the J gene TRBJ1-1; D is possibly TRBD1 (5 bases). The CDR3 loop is CASRQSVTNTEAFF. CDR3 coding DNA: TGTGCCAGCCGACAGAGCGTTACCAACACTGAAGCTTTCTTT.